This passage covers 28 T cell receptor beta chains from one sample sequenced in a study of T-cell memory formation after mild COVID-19. TCRdb re-derived calls from the 5' RACE reads in MiXCR, one entry per CDR3 protein. There are roughly 280,000 distinct CDR3 sequences in the sample; around 16% occur only once, and roughly 20% lies in the top ten. The source material was PBMCs or a T cell subset sorted from them (not recorded which). Receptor source: a man younger than 35 who had mild COVID-19 (a few samples of this study predate the infection). Cell type and time point are not known.

The CDR3 protein is CASSFQGVTAFF. CDR3 bases: TGTGCCAGCAGTTTCCAGGGGGTGACGGCTTTCTTT. The chain carries TRBV28 and TRBJ1-1; 7 bases agree with TRBD1. This CDR3 is 12 amino acids long. Per the germline V gene, CDR1 is MDHEN and CDR2 is SYDVKM. V gave up 3 bases and J gave up 11 bases; unmatched junction bases: 6.

The chain recombines TRBV19 with TRBJ1-5; the D is unclear. V was pared by 4 bases and J by 5 bases, with 6 bases between. The CDR3 has 12 residues. Germline assignment: CDR1 LNHDA and CDR2 SQIVND (reference sequence). The CDR3 is CASSKQYQPQHF. CDR3 DNA: TGTGCCAGTAGTAAACAATATCAGCCCCAGCATTTT. Filled out from reference TRBV19 and TRBJ1-5, the complete variable domain reads DGGITQSPKYLFRKEGQNVTLSCEQNLNHDAMYWYRQDPGQGLRLIYYSQIVNDFQKGDIAEGYSVSREKKESFPLTVTSAQKNPTAFYLCASSKQYQPQHFGDGTRLSIL.

This clonotype was observed once. This sequence joins TRBV12-3 or TRBV12-4 and TRBJ1-1; D not resolved. V was shortened by 2 bases and J by 4 bases, with 8 bases between the two germline ends. The CDR3 contains 13 residues. CDR3 nucleotides: TGTGCCAGCAGTTTATGGGGAACCACTGAAGCTTTCTTT. Amino acids: CASSLWGTTEAFF.

This clonotype was counted only a few times. This chain connects TRBV18 to TRBJ2-5; D perhaps matches TRBD2 (6 bases). The germline V gene has CDR1 KGHSH and CDR2 LQKENI. This CDR3 spans 13 amino acids. Trimming stripped 5 bases from V and 4 bases from J, with 11 bases between. The CDR3 DNA is TGTGCCAGCTCATTCCTGGGGGGAGAGACCCAGTACTTC. Its protein product is CASSFLGGETQYF.

The chain carries TRBV7-9 and TRBJ2-7, with 10 positions matching TRBD1. The CDR3 is made up of 16 amino acids. CDR1 is SEHNR and CDR2 is FQNEAQ in the germline V gene (reference sequence). V dropped 4 bases and J dropped 5; count of bases not matched to a gene: 11. CDR3 amino acids: CASSSAPVTGGNEQYF. In DNA form, the CDR3 reads TGTGCCAGCAGCTCAGCTCCCGTGACAGGGGGCAACGAGCAGTACTTC. Supplemented by reference TRBV7-9 and TRBJ2-7, the full variable domain reads DTGVSQNPRHKITKRGQNVTFRCDPISEHNRLYWYRQTLGQGPEFLTYFQNEAQLEKSRLLSDRFSAERPKGSFSTLEIQRTEQGDSAMYLCASSSAPVTGGNEQYFGPGTRLTVT.

This clonotype was detected a few times. This rearrangement joins TRBV7-3 to TRBJ2-2; the D gene is possibly TRBD2 (7 bases). V was pared by 6 bases and J by 3 bases, with 14 bases between. Germline CDR1 SGHTA, CDR2 FQGTGA. This CDR3 contains 15 residues. The CDR3 here is CASSKRGGHTGELFF. DNA of the CDR3: TGTGCCAGCAGTAAGAGGGGGGGCCACACCGGGGAGCTGTTTTTT.

V is TRBV18 and J is TRBJ2-5; a possible D gene is TRBD2 (6 bases). Per germline, CDR1 KGHSH and CDR2 LQKENI. The CDR3 has 13 residues. V gave up 8 bases and J gave up 5 bases, with 15 bases separating them. The DNA of the CDR3 is TGTGCCAGCCAAGGCGAGGCGGGGGAGACCCAGTACTTC. Amino acids: CASQGEAGETQYF.

This clonotype was seen only a few times. J is TRBJ2-7 and V is TRBV6-5; a possible D gene is TRBD2 (5 bases). Germline loops: CDR1 MNHEY, CDR2 SVGAGI. Trimming stripped 6 bases from V and 6 bases from J, with 21 bases between. The CDR3 extends over 15 amino acids. CDR3 coding DNA: TGTGCCAGCAGCCCCCGGGCCCTCAGCGGCGGCGAGCAGTACTTC. The encoded protein is CASSPRALSGGEQYF.

The chain combines TRBV24-1 with TRBJ2-6; no definite D call. The CDR3 length is 14 residues. V gave up 7 bases and J gave up 0 bases, with 6 bases separating them. Germline V gene data show CDR1 as KGHDR and CDR2 as SFDVKD. CDR3 DNA sequence: TGTGCCACCAGCTCGAGCTCTGGGGCCAACGTCCTGACTTTC. Translation: CATSSSSGANVLTF.

The chain joins TRBV29-1 to TRBJ1-1, with 9 bases aligning to TRBD1. Trimming took 4 bases from V and 2 from J; bases not matched to a gene: 5. This CDR3 has 14 residues. CDR1 is SQVTM, CDR2 ANQGSEA, per germline. The DNA for the CDR3 is TGCAGCGTTGCCTACAGGGGGCTCAACACTGAAGCTTTCTTT. Translating gives CSVAYRGLNTEAFF.

This clonotype was seen at least ten times. The genes are TRBV10-3 and TRBJ2-3; D possibly corresponds to TRBD1 (5 bases). CDR3 length equals 13 residues. From germline, CDR1 is ENHRY and CDR2 SYGVKD. V gave up 11 bases and J gave up 4 bases, with 16 bases separating them. CDR3 in amino acids: CALWMVGADTQYF. CDR3 nucleotide sequence: TGTGCCCTCTGGATGGTAGGGGCAGATACGCAGTATTTT.

In this sample, this clonotype turned up a few times. For the CDR3, the DNA is TGTGCCAGCAGCCTCACTCCGGGGGGGCCGTTTGAGCAGTACTTC. Its translation is CASSLTPGGPFEQYF. This rearrangement joins TRBV7-2 to TRBJ2-7; 8 bases align to TRBD2. V lost 5 bases and J lost 7; bases outside the gene matches: 13. Germline loops: CDR1 SGHTA, CDR2 FQGNSA. The CDR3 is 15 residues long.

This clonotype was counted a few times. The chain recombines TRBV27 with TRBJ2-3, with TRBD2 identical over 10 bases. The germline gives CDR1 MNHEY, CDR2 SMNVEV (reference sequence). V shed 2 bases, J shed 6 bases, and the junction held 5 bases outside the gene matches. CDR3 length equals 15 residues. CDR3 nucleotide sequence: TGTGCCAGCAGTTTAACTAGCGGGGTCGGGGATACGCAGTATTTT. Translation: CASSLTSGVGDTQYF.

J is TRBJ2-3 and V is TRBV4-3; D not resolved. There are 14 residues in the CDR3. V was pared by 3 bases and J by 1 base, with 8 bases between. Germline CDR1 reads LGHNA; CDR2 reads YSLEER. CDR3 region: CASSHLRGTDTQYF. The CDR3 DNA is TGCGCCAGCAGCCACCTCCGCGGCACAGATACGCAGTATTTT.

This chain joins TRBV20-1 and TRBJ1-1, with 9 positions matching TRBD1. The CDR3 sequence is 13 residues long. With 3 bases clipped from V and 4 bases from J, the junction kept 3 bases outside the gene matches. Germline CDR1 reads DFQATT; CDR2 reads SNEGSKA (reference sequence). The CDR3 loop reads CSASTGGVTEAFF. In DNA, the CDR3 is TGCAGTGCTAGTACAGGGGGCGTCACTGAAGCTTTCTTT.

The rearrangement joins TRBV12-3 or TRBV12-4 to TRBJ2-7, with 9 bases lining up with TRBD1. CDR3 length: 14 amino acids. The V gene end was trimmed by 6 bases and the J gene end by 3 bases; junction bases not matched to a gene: 6. The CDR3 region has the DNA TGTGCCAGCAGGGGACAGGGTTGGGGCTACGAGCAGTACTTC. This encodes CASRGQGWGYEQYF.

The V call is TRBV12-3 or TRBV12-4, the J call TRBJ1-1; perhaps TRBD1 as D (5 bases). The ends were cut back, 11 bases at V and 5 bases at J, with 18 bases in the middle. The CDR3 contains 13 residues. The CDR3 DNA is TGTGCCGTCGGGGCCTTTGAGGGGACTGAAGCTTTCTTT. Translating gives CAVGAFEGTEAFF.

This chain joins TRBV7-9 and TRBJ1-2; TRBD1 aligns across 7 bases. Per the germline V gene, CDR1 is SEHNR and CDR2 is FQNEAQ (reference sequence). The CDR3 totals 16 residues. J lost 8 bases, V lost 2 bases, and 14 bases had no gene match. CDR3 sequence: CASSLHKTGMGRGYTF. The CDR3 DNA is TGTGCCAGCAGCTTACATAAGACAGGGATGGGCCGCGGCTACACCTTC.

The rearrangement links TRBV5-1 to TRBJ2-5, with 7 bases aligning to TRBD2. Per germline, CDR1 SGHRS and CDR2 YFSETQ. Unmatched junction bases numbered 4, after V lost 2 bases and J lost 0 bases. This CDR3 comprises 15 residues. CDR3 bases: TGCGCCAGCAGCTTAAGCGGGGCTCACCAAGAGACCCAGTACTTC. Its protein product is CASSLSGAHQETQYF.

The V call is TRBV20-1, the J call TRBJ2-5, with unresolved D. Deletions cut 5 bases from V and 3 bases from J, with 4 bases between. Germline-derived CDR1 and CDR2 are DFQATT and SNEGSKA (reference sequence). CDR3 length equals 10 residues. CDR3 in amino acids: CSAAKETQYF. In DNA form, the CDR3 reads TGCAGTGCTGCAAAAGAGACCCAGTACTTC.

The V call is TRBV20-1, the J call TRBJ1-6; D gene ambiguous. Per germline, CDR1 DFQATT and CDR2 SNEGSKA (reference sequence). Trimming removed 1 base at V and 9 bases at J, with 10 bases between. The CDR3 length is 13 residues. The CDR3 spells CSARGAAVSPLHF. Here the CDR3 DNA reads TGCAGTGCTAGAGGAGCTGCCGTTTCACCCCTCCACTTT.

This clonotype was recorded many times. The chain carries TRBV7-2 and TRBJ2-3; 7 nucleotides align to TRBD1. J gave up 2 bases and V 5 bases, and 7 bases lay outside the gene matches. This CDR3 has 15 residues. Germline-derived CDR1 and CDR2 are SGHTA and FQGNSA. In DNA, the CDR3 is TGTGCCAGCAGCCTCGTTACAGGGGTCACAGATACGCAGTATTTT. It codes for CASSLVTGVTDTQYF.

This clonotype was detected only a few times. The chain joins TRBV3-1 to TRBJ2-5; 8 nucleotides align to TRBD2. The V gene end was trimmed by 5 bases and the J gene end by 4 bases; junction bases not matched to a gene: 3. CDR1 and CDR2 (germline): LGHDT, YNNKEL (reference sequence). The CDR3 runs 13 residues. The CDR3 DNA follows: TGTGCCAGCAGCGAACGGGAGGGAGAGACCCAGTACTTC. As protein: CASSEREGETQYF.

In this sample, this clonotype turned up a few times. The V and J genes are TRBV7-9 and TRBJ2-1; no clear D gene. The CDR3 is made up of 12 amino acids. V was shortened by 1 base and J by 9 bases, with 7 bases between the two germline ends. Germline loops: CDR1 SEHNR, CDR2 FQNEAQ (reference sequence). The chain's CDR3 is CASSLVATEQFF. CDR3 bases: TGTGCCAGCAGCTTAGTCGCGACTGAGCAGTTCTTC.

V is TRBV25-1 and J is TRBJ2-1; tentatively, D is TRBD1 (5 bases). Germline CDR1 reads MGHDK; CDR2 reads SYGVNS. The CDR3 sequence is 14 residues long. Trimming removed 10 bases from V and 7 bases from J, with 20 bases in between. The chain's CDR3 is CATPSRTPGNEQFF. The CDR3 region has the DNA TGTGCCACCCCCTCACGGACACCCGGGAATGAGCAGTTCTTC.

This clonotype occurred a few times. V is TRBV6-5 and J is TRBJ2-6; possibly TRBD2 for D (6 bases). The V end lost 2 bases, the J end lost 1 base, and 9 bases lay between the germline ends. Germline lookup yields CDR1 MNHEY and CDR2 SVGAGI. This CDR3 has 16 amino acids. The CDR3, as DNA: TGTGCCAGCAGTTACGTGCGGGGATCTGGGGCCAACGTCCTGACTTTC. Residues: CASSYVRGSGANVLTF.

The rearrangement uses TRBV5-6 and TRBJ2-7, with unresolved D. V shed 1 base and J shed 5 bases, with 7 bases lying between them. CDR3 length equals 12 residues. CDR1 SGHDT and CDR2 YYEEEE come from the germline V gene. The CDR3 region is CASSLILNEQYF. In DNA, the CDR3 is TGTGCCAGCAGCTTGATCCTGAACGAGCAGTACTTC.

This clonotype was seen only a few times. This chain connects TRBV24-1 to TRBJ2-3, with TRBD1 matching 9 bases. The CDR3 is made up of 16 amino acids. V lost 4 bases and J lost 7; bases outside the gene matches: 11. Germline loops: CDR1 KGHDR, CDR2 SFDVKD. The CDR3 protein is CATSEGTGSMKNTQYF. Written as DNA, the CDR3 is TGTGCCACCAGTGAAGGGACAGGGAGTATGAAAAATACGCAGTATTTT.